The clone carrying this T cell receptor (beta chain) occurred a few times. Its antigen is currently unknown. The authors ran a second PCR of about 6 to 11 cycles using a sample-barcoded 5' primer and a J-beta primer mix. TCRdb independently ran MiXCR on the 5' RACE reads; one entry per CDR3 protein. The data contain 1.5 million to 2 million distinct CDR3 sequences, about two fifths of them singletons. Caucasian, healthy and from Russia, the donors were aged between about 6 and 90. The CDR3 has 14 amino acids. The germline V gene encodes CDR1 DFQATT and CDR2 SNEGSKA (reference sequence). V dropped 3 bases and J dropped 0 bases, with 9 bases sitting between them. The data belong to a study of blood T cells in healthy people across ages. Regarding the study as a whole: A roughly linear fall in TCR beta diversity per million T cells was seen with increasing age.

The J gene is TRBJ1-5, the V gene TRBV20-1, with D hard to call. The clonotype comes from a human donor in good health. What was sequenced was blood. The CDR3 DNA is TGCAGTGCTAGCGTAAGAGTTAGCAATCAGCCCCAGCATTTT. Translating gives CSASVRVSNQPQHF.